This section outlines one T cell receptor (beta chain) sequence together with its context. Other DNA sequences within the sample encode an identical CDR3. This entry is derived from a study of shared clonotypes between healthy human individuals. Sequencing was performed with immunoSEQ multiplex PCR; in TCRdb, only in-frame clones are kept and a portion is missing. The sample includes about 980,000 clones, approximately 80% of them seen just once. This CDR3 has 14 amino acids. Trimming cost V 1 base and J 2 bases, with 8 bases left between them. Per the germline V gene, CDR1 is SEHNR and CDR2 is FQNEAQ (reference sequence).

Sequenced: memory CD4+ T cells sorted from blood. Subset of the sample: CD45RA-negative fraction. The rearrangement joins TRBV7-9 to TRBJ1-1, with D unclear. The receptor was derived from a man aged 18 to 35 in good health. CDR3 nucleotide sequence: TGTGCCAGCAGCTTAGGACCAGGAAACACTGAAGCTTTCTTT. This gives the protein CASSLGPGNTEAFF.